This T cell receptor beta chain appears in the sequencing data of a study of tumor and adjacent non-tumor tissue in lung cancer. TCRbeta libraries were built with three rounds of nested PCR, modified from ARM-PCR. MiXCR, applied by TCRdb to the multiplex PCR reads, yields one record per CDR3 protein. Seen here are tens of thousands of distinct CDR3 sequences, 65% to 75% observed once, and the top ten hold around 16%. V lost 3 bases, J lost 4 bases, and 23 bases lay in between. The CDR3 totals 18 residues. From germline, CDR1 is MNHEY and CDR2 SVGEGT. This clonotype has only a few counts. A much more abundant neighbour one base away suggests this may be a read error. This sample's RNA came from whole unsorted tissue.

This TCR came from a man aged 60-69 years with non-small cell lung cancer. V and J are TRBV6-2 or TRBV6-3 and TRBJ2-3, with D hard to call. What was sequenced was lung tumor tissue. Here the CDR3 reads CASSYISTRSRNSDTQYF. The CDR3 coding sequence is TGTGCCAGCAGTTATATATCTACACGGTCGAGGAATTCAGATACGCAGTATTTT.